One sample yielded the 31 T cell receptor beta chains listed below, sequenced in a study of blood T cell repertoires in COVID-19. Only in-frame clones appear in the TCRdb table, and some are missing; sequencing was by immunoSEQ multiplex PCR. The repertoire includes under 80,000 clones, about four fifths of them detected once, and under 15% sits in the top ten. The sample taken for sequencing was peripheral blood. These receptors were taken from a man in his sixties with COVID-19, enrolled during active disease.

The V and J genes are TRBV19 and TRBJ2-7; maybe TRBD1 (6 bases). Germline CDR1 reads LNHDA; CDR2 reads SQIVND (reference sequence). V was clipped by 0 bases and J by 0 bases, with 9 bases between them. The length of the CDR3 is 15 residues. CDR3 region: CASSIEQGSSYEQYF. CDR3 sequence (DNA): TGTGCCAGTAGTATAGAACAGGGAAGCTCCTACGAGCAGTACTTC.

V and J are TRBV19 and TRBJ2-2; 7 bases match TRBD1. J gave up 4 bases and V 5 bases, and 7 bases lay outside the gene matches. CDR3 size: 15 residues. Germline V gene data show CDR1 as LNHDA and CDR2 as SQIVND (reference sequence). For the CDR3, the DNA is TGTGCCAGTAGTGTAACAGGGGCGGGCACCGGGGAGCTGTTTTTT. Its protein is CASSVTGAGTGELFF.

The rearrangement uses TRBV28 and TRBJ2-1; 9 bases align to TRBD2. Unmatched junction bases numbered 6, after V lost 2 bases and J lost 7 bases. Germline V gene data show CDR1 as MDHEN and CDR2 as SYDVKM. The CDR3 consists of 15 residues. The chain's CDR3 is CASSLEAGGTNEQFF. CDR3 sequence (DNA): TGTGCCAGCAGTTTAGAAGCGGGAGGTACGAATGAGCAGTTCTTC.

This clone is a singleton in its sample. V and J are TRBV5-1 and TRBJ2-3, with unresolved D. The CDR3 spans 14 residues. V dropped 7 bases and J dropped 5 bases, with 17 bases sitting between them. CDR1 is SGHRS, CDR2 YFSETQ, per germline. The CDR3 coding sequence is TGCGCCAGCGGATCCGGCGGCCGAGAAGATACGCAGTATTTT. Its protein product is CASGSGGREDTQYF.

This chain connects TRBV28 to TRBJ1-2; D is undetermined. Trimming removed 3 bases from V and 11 bases from J, with 10 bases in between. The CDR3 runs to 11 residues. Germline CDR1 MDHEN, CDR2 SYDVKM. The chain's CDR3 is CASSFRTGYTF. DNA of the CDR3: TGTGCCAGCAGTTTCCGTACGGGGTACACCTTC.

This rearrangement joins TRBV5-1 to TRBJ2-6, with D possibly being TRBD2 (6 bases). The germline gives CDR1 SGHRS, CDR2 YFSETQ. V gave up 3 bases and J gave up 0 bases, with 16 bases separating them. CDR3 size: 18 residues. The CDR3 protein is CASSWRAEILSGANVLTF. The CDR3 DNA sequence: TGCGCCAGCAGCTGGAGGGCAGAAATACTCTCTGGGGCCAACGTCCTGACTTTC.

This chain uses TRBV1 with TRBJ2-7; the table's D gene call, TRBD1, was not cross checked with the DNA. TRBV1 has pseudogene status. The CDR3 totals 16 residues. The CDR3 loop reads CTSSHRDPTGPYEQYF. For the CDR3, the DNA is TGCACCAGCAGCCACCGAGATCCAACAGGACCTTACGAGCAGTACTTC.

V usage is TRBV21-1 and J usage is TRBJ2-1; TRBD2 is the table's D call and was not checked against the DNA. TRBV21-1 has pseudogene status. This CDR3 contains 19 residues. CDR3: CASSKGGASVPLGYNEQFF. Here the CDR3 DNA reads TGTGCCAGCAGCAAAGGCGGGGCTAGCGTCCCTTTGGGCTACAATGAGCAGTTCTTC.

The chain uses TRBV5-6 and TRBJ1-1, with D perhaps matching TRBD1 (5 bases). This CDR3 contains 16 residues. CDR1 is SGHDT, CDR2 YYEEEE, per germline. V shed 0 bases and J shed 1 base, with 13 bases lying between them. CDR3 sequence: CASSLVRAGPNTEAFF. In nucleotides, the CDR3 is TGTGCCAGCAGCTTGGTTAGGGCAGGGCCGAACACTGAAGCTTTCTTT.

The rearrangement joins TRBV5-5 to TRBJ1-2, with D unclear. The germline V and J ends were trimmed by 0 bases and 7 bases, with 16 bases remaining between them. The CDR3 extends over 15 amino acids. The germline V gene encodes CDR1 SGHKS and CDR2 YYEKEE (reference sequence). CDR3 loop: CASSLVVAKLGGYTF. The CDR3, as DNA: TGTGCCAGCAGCTTGGTGGTGGCTAAACTAGGTGGCTACACCTTC.

The V and J genes are TRBV24-1 and TRBJ2-5; D might be TRBD2 (6 bases). The germline CDR1 and CDR2 sequences are KGHDR and SFDVKD. The CDR3 has 16 residues. V lost 1 base and J 5 bases, leaving 16 bases between the germline ends. CDR3 DNA: TGTGCCACCAGTGATTTTGGGGACTTAAAAAGGGAGACCCAGTACTTC. Its protein is CATSDFGDLKRETQYF.

The chain uses TRBV12-5 and TRBJ1-4; D is uncertain. V was clipped by 1 base and J by 8 bases, with 14 bases between them. Germline CDR1 and CDR2: LGHNT and FRNRAP. The CDR3 runs to 15 residues. CDR3 nucleotides: TGTGCTAGTGGTTTGGGCGTTAGGGAGGGAGAAAAACTGTTTTTT. Translation: CASGLGVREGEKLFF.

The chain joins TRBV4-2 to TRBJ1-4; D is possibly TRBD1 (6 bases). From germline, CDR1 is LGHNA and CDR2 YNFKEQ. V gave up 4 bases and J gave up 4 bases, with 13 bases separating them. This CDR3 has 15 amino acids. CDR3 sequence: CASSRKGGGNEKLFF. DNA of the CDR3: TGTGCCAGCAGCCGAAAGGGAGGGGGTAATGAAAAACTGTTTTTT.

This chain joins TRBV9 and TRBJ2-2; 7 bases match TRBD2. Unmatched junction bases numbered 6, after V lost 4 bases and J lost 0 bases. This CDR3 is 16 amino acids long. Germline CDR1 SGDLS, CDR2 YYNGEE. The CDR3 DNA follows: TGTGCCAGCAGCCCACGGACTAGGTCGAACACCGGGGAGCTGTTTTTT. It translates to CASSPRTRSNTGELFF.

This chain uses TRBV29-1 with TRBJ1-2, with D unresolved. The V gene's germline CDR1 is SQVTM and CDR2 ANQGSEA. The CDR3 extends over 14 amino acids. Trimming took 4 bases from V and 0 from J, leaving 12 bases between them. CDR3 sequence reads: CSVGLASANYGYTF. In DNA form, the CDR3 reads TGCAGCGTTGGCCTGGCTTCAGCTAACTATGGCTACACCTTC.

This clone has only one observation. The V call is TRBV28, the J call TRBJ2-2; 9 nucleotides match TRBD2. With V trimmed by 5 bases and J by 7 bases, 8 bases remained unmatched. Germline V lookup: CDR1 MDHEN, CDR2 SYDVKM. The CDR3 runs 15 residues. CDR3 region: CASSVAGGRGGELFF. For the CDR3, the DNA is TGTGCCAGCAGTGTTGCGGGGGGGCGTGGCGGGGAGCTGTTTTTT.

This chain joins TRBV11-3 and TRBJ2-2; TRBD2 matches at 7 bases. This CDR3 has 16 residues. Germline CDR1 is SGHNT and CDR2 is YENEEA. V lost 0 bases and J lost 5; bases outside the gene matches: 6. CDR3 loop: CASSLDNRGRTGELFF. DNA for the CDR3: TGTGCCAGCAGCTTAGATAATCGCGGGAGAACCGGGGAGCTGTTTTTT.

The gene calls are TRBV11-3 and TRBJ1-4; 7 bases line up with TRBD1. CDR1 SGHNT and CDR2 YENEEA come from the germline V gene. CDR3 length: 15 amino acids. J lost 5 bases, V lost 4 bases, and 7 bases had no gene match. The CDR3 here is CASSSRQGGNEKLFF. CDR3 DNA: TGTGCCAGCAGCTCCCGACAGGGTGGGAATGAAAAACTGTTTTTT. The full variable domain, in which reference TRBV11-3 and TRBJ1-4 provide the parts outside the CDR3, is EAGVVQSPRYKIIEKKQPVAFWCNPISGHNTLYWYLQNLGQGPELLIRYENEEAVDDSQLPKDRFSAERLKGVDSTLKIQPAELGDSAVYLCASSSRQGGNEKLFFGSGTQLSVL.

The V gene is TRBV24-1, the J gene TRBJ2-1; 9 positions match TRBD1. CDR1 is KGHDR, CDR2 SFDVKD, per germline. The CDR3 covers 18 residues. V shed 3 bases, J shed 0 bases, and the junction held 8 bases outside the gene matches. CDR3 region: CATSDPSGQGYSYNEQFF. In DNA, the CDR3 is TGTGCCACCAGTGATCCCTCGGGACAGGGCTACTCCTACAATGAGCAGTTCTTC.

V is TRBV6-5 and J is TRBJ1-5; D is undetermined. The germline CDR1 and CDR2 sequences are MNHEY and SVGAGI. V lost 6 bases, J lost 2 bases, and 11 bases lay in between. This CDR3 has 14 residues. The CDR3 loop is CASSAFEGNQPQHF. The CDR3 nucleotides read TGTGCCAGCAGCGCCTTCGAGGGCAATCAGCCCCAGCATTTT.

This clone appeared a few times. V gene TRBV30 combines with J gene TRBJ2-7, with TRBD2 as a possible D gene (6 bases). Trimming stripped 2 bases from V and 3 bases from J, with 8 bases between. CDR1 is GTSNPN, CDR2 SVGIG, per germline (reference sequence). The CDR3 extends over 12 amino acids. CDR3: CAWSWGDYEQYF. The CDR3 DNA sequence: TGTGCCTGGAGTTGGGGGGACTACGAGCAGTACTTC.

The chain uses TRBV13 and TRBJ2-1, with a tentative D call TRBD2 (5 bases). CDR3 length equals 15 residues. Trimming cost V 1 base and J 5 bases, with 12 bases left between them. Germline lookup yields CDR1 PRHDT and CDR2 FYEKMQ (reference sequence). CDR3 sequence (DNA): TGTGCCAGCAGCTTAGCTGGACTTCTCAACAATGAGCAGTTCTTC. As protein: CASSLAGLLNNEQFF.

This clone showed up just once. The chain recombines TRBV6-6 with TRBJ1-4; D uncertain. The CDR3 is 13 amino acids. Trimming shortened V by 4 bases and J by 6 bases, and 9 bases separated the two germline ends. Germline V lookup: CDR1 MNHNY, CDR2 SVGAGI (reference sequence). The CDR3 is CASSSRGYEKLFF. CDR3 DNA sequence: TGTGCCAGCAGTTCCCGAGGGTATGAAAAACTGTTTTTT.

The V gene is TRBV3-1 (or the pseudogene TRBV3-2), the J gene TRBJ2-7; D is ambiguous. The CDR3 extends over 15 amino acids. V lost 1 base to trimming and J lost 2 bases, with 12 bases between them. The germline V gene has CDR1 LGHDT and CDR2 YNNKEL (reference sequence). This chain's CDR3 is CASSQGPTLTYEQYF. The CDR3 nucleotides read TGTGCCAGCAGCCAAGGGCCAACGTTAACCTACGAGCAGTACTTC.

The chain is built from TRBV6-5 and TRBJ2-5, with D possibly TRBD1 on 7 matching bases. The CDR3 loop spans 15 amino acids. V shed 5 bases and J shed 8 bases, with 21 bases lying between them. Germline V gene sequence: CDR1 MNHEY, CDR2 SVGAGI. The chain's CDR3 is CASSLRQGGRGTQYF. CDR3 sequence (DNA): TGTGCCAGCAGTCTCAGACAGGGAGGAAGAGGAACCCAGTACTTC.

The CDR3 sequence: CASSEEKVTGWDEKLFF. In nucleotides, the CDR3 is TGTGCCAGCAGCGAGGAAAAGGTTACCGGTTGGGATGAAAAACTGTTTTTT. The chain couples TRBV6-2 or TRBV6-3 to TRBJ1-4; D gene uncertain. Germline CDR1 and CDR2: MNHEY and SVGEGT. The V and J ends lost 6 bases and 6 bases respectively, with 23 bases between them. This CDR3 spans 17 amino acids.

The gene calls are TRBV19 and TRBJ1-2; D gene uncertain. Trimming pared 10 bases from V and 2 bases from J, leaving 14 bases between. From germline, CDR1 is LNHDA and CDR2 SQIVND (reference sequence). CDR3 size: 13 residues. CDR3 in DNA: TGTGCCACCCAACGGGAGGGAAACTATGGCTACACCTTC. It specifies CATQREGNYGYTF.

Concerning this clone: Other nucleotide sequences from this sample produce the same CDR3. The rearrangement uses TRBV11-2 and TRBJ2-5; perhaps TRBD1 as D (5 bases). This CDR3 is 13 amino acids long. V lost 3 bases to trimming and J lost 2 bases, with 7 bases between them. The V gene's germline CDR1 is SGHAT and CDR2 FQNNGV. DNA for the CDR3: TGTGCCAGCAGCTTGGGGCGGCAAGAGACCCAGTACTTC. This codes for CASSLGRQETQYF.

The V call is TRBV6-5, the J call TRBJ2-1; the match to TRBD2 covers 7 bases. Germline V lookup: CDR1 MNHEY, CDR2 SVGAGI. The junction had 10 bases not matched to a gene; V was cut back by 4 bases and J by 7 bases. The CDR3 length is 15 residues. The CDR3 coding sequence is TGTGCCAGCAGTTTGACCTTACTAGCGAGTAATGAGCAGTTCTTC. Amino acids: CASSLTLLASNEQFF.

The genes are TRBV5-1 and TRBJ2-7, with 12 bases matching TRBD2. This CDR3 is 17 amino acids long. CDR1 and CDR2 (germline): SGHRS, YFSETQ. Losses at the gene ends were 3 bases for V and 0 bases for J; bases not matched to a gene: 7. CDR3 region: CASSSLSSGRASYEQYF. In DNA form, the CDR3 reads TGCGCCAGCAGCTCCCTATCTAGCGGGAGGGCCTCCTACGAGCAGTACTTC. The full variable domain, rest sourced from reference TRBV5-1 and TRBJ2-7, is KAGVTQTPRYLIKTRGQQVTLSCSPISGHRSVSWYQQTPGQGLQFLFEYFSETQRNKGNFPGRFSGRQFSNSRSEMNVSTLELGDSALYLCASSSLSSGRASYEQYFGPGTRLTVT.

The CDR3 nucleotides are TGTGCCAGCACCCCGGAGGACAGAAAAAACACCGGGGAGCTGTTTTTT. This codes for CASTPEDRKNTGELFF. This sequence joins TRBV5-6 and TRBJ2-2; D perhaps matches TRBD1 (6 bases). Per germline, CDR1 SGHDT and CDR2 YYEEEE. The CDR3 is made up of 16 amino acids. Between the trimmed V and J ends, which lost 6 bases and 2 bases, there was a span of 17 bases.